The entry below gives a single T cell receptor (beta chain) sequence along with its context. CDR1 is MNHNS and CDR2 is SASEGT in the germline V gene. This CDR3 is 15 amino acids long. The V and J ends lost 5 bases and 7 bases, in that order; junction bases with no gene match: 9. The donors were all Caucasian adults (living in Nashville, Tennessee). Assay used: immunoSEQ multiplex PCR; TCRdb lists only in-frame clones, some missing. The repertoire has hundreds of thousands of clones, over 60% of them found once; the top ten carry around 11%. This record belongs to a study of shared clonotypes between healthy human individuals.

The clonotype comes from a woman in her forties in good health. Some clones in this sample may be carry-over from other donors' samples. The chain employs TRBV6-1 and TRBJ2-7; 12 bases map to TRBD1. The sample comprised PBMCs. CDR3 loop: CASSPGGQGAEEQYF. In nucleotides, the CDR3 is TGTGCCAGCAGTCCTGGGGGACAGGGGGCGGAAGAGCAGTACTTC.